This entry lists 13 T cell receptor beta chains sequenced from one sample in a study of regulatory T cells in long-lasting Graves disease. Regarding time point: persistent/refractory GD, antithyroid drugs over 5 years with positive TRAb. RNA from PBMCs was the source of the TCR library. In building TCR beta libraries, iRepertoire HTBI primers were used together with Arm-PCR of CDR3 regions. TCRdb fed the multiplex PCR reads into MiXCR, producing one record per CDR3 protein. The data show about 310,000 distinct CDR3 sequences, 22% seen once. Material: peripheral blood mononuclear cells (PBMCs), obtained when the disease was refractory, from a patient treated with antithyroid drugs. These receptors were obtained from a female donor with Graves disease.

V gene TRBV6-1 combines with J gene TRBJ2-5; 12 nucleotides match TRBD1. Germline V gene sequence: CDR1 MNHNS, CDR2 SASEGT. V lost 3 bases to trimming and J lost 4 bases; unmatched junction nucleotides: 12. The length of the CDR3 is 18 residues. As DNA, the CDR3 is TGTGCCAGCAGTGATAACTACCGGGACAGGGGGCGGAGAGAGACCCAGTACTTC. Protein sequence: CASSDNYRDRGRRETQYF.

The sample holds a few counts of this clonotype. This chain connects TRBV6-1 to TRBJ2-2; a possible D gene is TRBD1 (6 bases). Germline-derived CDR1 and CDR2 are MNHNS and SASEGT. The V end was cut by 7 bases, the J end by 5 bases, with 14 bases between. The CDR3 totals 14 residues. The CDR3 reads CASTTLQGTGELFF. The CDR3 DNA reads as TGTGCCAGCACCACCCTTCAGGGGACCGGGGAGCTGTTTTTT.

This clonotype was observed at least ten times. The chain couples TRBV7-2 to TRBJ2-5; tentative D call: TRBD2 (6 bases). With 5 bases removed from V and 3 bases from J, the gap between germline ends came to 13 bases. This CDR3 is 14 amino acids long. Germline V CDR1 and CDR2: SGHTA, FQGNSA. The CDR3: CASSARRDKETQYF. CDR3 coding DNA: TGTGCCAGCAGCGCCAGGAGGGATAAAGAGACCCAGTACTTC.

The chain uses TRBV5-8 and TRBJ2-3; D may be TRBD2 (5 bases). The CDR3 covers 14 residues. Germline CDR1 SGHTS, CDR2 YDEGEE. Trimming removed 0 bases from V and 3 bases from J, with 8 bases in between. In DNA, the CDR3 is TGTGCCAGCAGCTTGGGTGGGAGAACAGATACGCAGTATTTT. It yields the protein CASSLGGRTDTQYF.

About this clonotype: At one end, the junction sequence differs from germline, possibly due to a read error. This chain joins TRBV12-3 or TRBV12-4 and TRBJ2-7; D gene ambiguous. The CDR3 runs 13 residues. The CDR3 DNA reads as TGTGCCAGCAGCGACTCATTCTCCTACGGGCAGTACTTC. Protein product: CASSDSFSYGQYF.

The chain combines TRBV7-2 with TRBJ2-7; tentative D call: TRBD1 (6 bases). Trimming pared 5 bases from V and 6 bases from J, leaving 14 bases between. Germline lookup yields CDR1 SGHTA and CDR2 FQGNSA. CDR3 size: 13 residues. The CDR3 bases are TGTGCCAGCAGCAGGACAGCCTTCGGCGAGCAGTACTTC. Translation: CASSRTAFGEQYF.

Turning to this clonotype: This clone may be a read error of a much larger clone one base away. The gene calls are TRBV6-2 or TRBV6-3 and TRBJ2-5; 7 nucleotides agree with TRBD2. The CDR3 has 15 residues. CDR1 and CDR2 from the germline V gene are MNHEY and SVGEGT. V trimming: 0 bases; J trimming: 2 bases; junction bases outside the gene matches: 3. The CDR3 sequence is CASSYSSGPQETQYF. The CDR3 nucleotides read TGTGCCAGCAGTTACTCTAGCGGGCCGCAAGAGACCCAGTACTTC.

The rearrangement uses TRBV5-6 and TRBJ2-2; D unclear. The CDR3 has 14 amino acids. With 0 bases removed from V and 2 bases from J, the gap between germline ends came to 5 bases. The germline V gene encodes CDR1 SGHDT and CDR2 YYEEEE. DNA of the CDR3: TGTGCCAGCAGCTTGGTACTCAACACCGGGGAGCTGTTTTTT. Translating gives CASSLVLNTGELFF.

This clonotype has a count of ten or more. The chain joins TRBV7-9 to TRBJ1-1, with unresolved D. The germline V gene has CDR1 SEHNR and CDR2 FQNEAQ (reference sequence). The V gene lost 3 bases and the J gene lost 0 bases, with 8 bases spanning the gap. There are 14 residues in the CDR3. For the CDR3, the DNA is TGTGCCAGCAGCTTCGAGCTCATGAACACTGAAGCTTTCTTT. Translating it yields CASSFELMNTEAFF.

V gene TRBV24-1 combines with J gene TRBJ2-7, with 8 bases lining up with TRBD1. This CDR3 is 14 amino acids long. CDR1 and CDR2 from the germline V gene are KGHDR and SFDVKD. The junction had 7 bases not matched to a gene; V was cut back by 5 bases and J by 5 bases. The CDR3 DNA reads as TGTGCCACCAGTGCTGCGACAGGGGTAAACGAGCAGTACTTC. Its protein is CATSAATGVNEQYF.

In its sample, this clonotype was seen a few times. V is TRBV27 and J is TRBJ2-7, with D maybe TRBD1 (6 bases). CDR1 is MNHEY, CDR2 SMNVEV, per germline (reference sequence). The V end was cut by 2 bases, the J end by 3 bases, with 14 bases between. The CDR3 contains 15 residues. The CDR3 DNA sequence: TGTGCCAGCAGTTTAGGGGGCCAGGGCGGCTACGAGCAGTACTTC. This gives the protein CASSLGGQGGYEQYF.

This clonotype was recorded at least ten times. The chain carries TRBV27 and TRBJ2-4; D is undetermined. CDR1 and CDR2 (germline): MNHEY, SMNVEV (reference sequence). The CDR3 is 14 residues long. The ends were cut back, 2 bases at V and 10 bases at J, with 15 bases in the middle. CDR3: CASSLRWTDHIQYF. The CDR3 bases are TGTGCCAGCAGTTTAAGGTGGACCGATCATATTCAGTACTTC.

This clonotype was detected a few times. This rearrangement joins TRBV6-1 to TRBJ1-5; D is possibly TRBD1 (5 bases). The CDR3 is 17 residues long. Germline V gene lookup returns CDR1 MNHNS and CDR2 SASEGT. V lost 8 bases, J lost 3 bases, and 23 bases lay in between. This CDR3 reads CASGGGTTTDLNQPQHF. CDR3 nucleotide sequence: TGTGCCAGCGGTGGGGGTACTACGACAGACCTCAATCAGCCCCAGCATTTT.